These 19 T cell receptor beta chains share one sample of origin, sequenced in a study of T cell changes during pregnancy in multiple sclerosis. Clones were sequenced by immunoSEQ multiplex PCR, and TCRdb holds only the in-frame ones, with some missing. The repertoire holds 25,000 to 35,000 clones, with 75% to 90% as singletons. The sequences come from CD4+ T cells from peripheral blood mononuclear cells, collected in the second trimester of pregnancy. The origin of the receptors is a female donor with multiple sclerosis, enrolled in a pregnancy study.

V is TRBV7-3 and J is TRBJ1-2; possibly TRBD1 for D (6 bases). Trimming cost V 5 bases and J 5 bases, with 18 bases left between them. CDR1 and CDR2 from the germline V gene are SGHTA and FQGTGA. The CDR3 extends over 15 amino acids. In DNA form, the CDR3 reads TGTGCCAGCAGCCCCGGTCCAGGGGCAGGATATGGCTACACCTTC. This codes for CASSPGPGAGYGYTF.

This chain connects TRBV19 to TRBJ2-2; 8 nucleotides line up with TRBD2. V was clipped by 3 bases and J by 6 bases; unmatched bases: 6. Per the germline V gene, CDR1 is LNHDA and CDR2 is SQIVND (reference sequence). This CDR3 spans 15 amino acids. CDR3 region: CASSISGGGSGELFF. DNA for the CDR3: TGTGCCAGTAGTATCAGCGGGGGAGGATCCGGGGAGCTGTTTTTT.

The chain has TRBV2 and TRBJ1-1; D is unclear. This CDR3 has 13 amino acids. V lost 4 bases and J 5 bases, leaving 11 bases between the germline ends. The germline CDR1 and CDR2 sequences are SNHLY and FYNNEI. CDR3 DNA: TGTGCCAGCAGTGTATTTGGGCATACTGAAGCTTTCTTT. It yields the protein CASSVFGHTEAFF.

V gene TRBV5-4 combines with J gene TRBJ1-3; 12 bases line up with TRBD1. J gave up 1 base and V 4 bases, and 6 bases lay outside the gene matches. There are 17 residues in the CDR3. Germline CDR1 and CDR2: SGHNT and YYREEE (reference sequence). Here the CDR3 reads CASSKGGQGASGNTIYF. Written as DNA, the CDR3 is TGTGCCAGCAGCAAAGGGGGACAGGGGGCTTCTGGAAACACCATATATTTT. Supplemented by reference TRBV5-4 and TRBJ1-3, the full variable domain reads ETGVTQSPTHLIKTRGQQVTLRCSSQSGHNTVSWYQQALGQGPQFIFQYYREEENGRGNFPPRFSGLQFPNYSSELNVNALELDDSALYLCASSKGGQGASGNTIYFGEGSWLTVV.

V is TRBV28 and J is TRBJ2-2; 8 bases fit TRBD1. Unmatched junction bases numbered 7, after V lost 0 bases and J lost 7 bases. CDR1 is MDHEN, CDR2 SYDVKM, per germline. The CDR3 covers 16 residues. For the CDR3, the DNA is TGTGCCAGCAGTTTATGGGGCAGGGGGCTTGACGGGGAGCTGTTTTTT. Its protein is CASSLWGRGLDGELFF.

This chain links TRBV6-6 with TRBJ1-1; 7 bases are shared with TRBD1. This CDR3 region has 14 residues. Trimming removed 6 bases from V and 1 base from J; junction bases left unmatched: 5. Germline V lookup: CDR1 MNHNY, CDR2 SVGAGI (reference sequence). The CDR3, as DNA: TGTGCCAGCAGGACAGGGCTGACGAACACTGAAGCTTTCTTT. Protein: CASRTGLTNTEAFF.

The chain couples TRBV18 to TRBJ2-3; 8 nucleotides match TRBD2. CDR3 length equals 17 residues. Trimming at V came to 4 bases and at J to 0 bases, leaving 9 bases not matched to a gene. Germline CDR1 is KGHSH and CDR2 is LQKENI. The CDR3 loop is CASSRIGLAQSTDTQYF. Here the CDR3 DNA reads TGTGCCAGCTCACGAATCGGACTAGCACAGAGCACAGATACGCAGTATTTT.

The J gene is TRBJ2-7, the V gene TRBV15; the match to TRBD1 covers 7 bases. The ends lost 1 base at V and 3 bases at J; junction bases unmatched: 9. Per the germline V gene, CDR1 is LNHNV and CDR2 is YYDKDF (reference sequence). This CDR3 has 16 residues. CDR3 sequence (DNA): TGTGCCACCAGCAGAGGGAAGGGGGCCTATCGCTACGAGCAGTACTTC. It translates to CATSRGKGAYRYEQYF.

The chain combines TRBV10-3 with TRBJ2-7; 12 bases map to TRBD2. CDR1 is ENHRY and CDR2 is SYGVKD in the germline V gene. Trimming took 3 bases from V and 5 from J; bases not matched to a gene: 11. The CDR3 covers 17 residues. The CDR3 loop is CAISDTSLAGGLDEQYF. CDR3 in DNA: TGTGCCATCAGTGACACCTCGCTAGCGGGGGGGCTGGACGAGCAGTACTTC.

CDR3 bases: TGCGCCAGCAGCCAGAATACAGGGGGCCAAGAGACCCAGTACTTC. Encoded protein: CASSQNTGGQETQYF. V and J are TRBV5-1 and TRBJ2-5; TRBD1 agrees at 8 bases. There are 15 residues in the CDR3. The ends lost 4 bases at V and 1 base at J; junction bases unmatched: 6. Germline V gene sequence: CDR1 SGHRS, CDR2 YFSETQ.

The V gene is TRBV2, the J gene TRBJ2-5; TRBD1 agrees at 8 bases. With V trimmed by 8 bases and J by 4 bases, 12 bases remained unmatched. Looked up from germline, CDR1 is SNHLY and CDR2 is FYNNEI. The CDR3 length is 15 residues. DNA for the CDR3: TGTGCCAGCCGCGGTTCTTCACAGGGGGGAGAGACCCAGTACTTC. It is translated as CASRGSSQGGETQYF.

The chain links TRBV6-1 to TRBJ1-1; D not certain. V gave up 4 bases and J gave up 5 bases, with 11 bases separating them. CDR3 length equals 13 residues. Germline CDR1 and CDR2: MNHNS and SASEGT. The DNA of the CDR3 is TGTGCCAGCAGTGTATGGAGTTGGACTGAAGCTTTCTTT. It encodes CASSVWSWTEAFF.

The rearrangement links TRBV2 to TRBJ1-3, with 7 bases that match TRBD1. Germline V lookup: CDR1 SNHLY, CDR2 FYNNEI. CDR3 length: 17 amino acids. The trim removed 5 bases at V and 3 bases at J, leaving 13 bases unmatched. CDR3 sequence: CASSRTGQGGSGNTIYF. The CDR3 DNA reads as TGTGCCAGCAGTCGGACGGGCCAGGGGGGTAGTGGAAACACCATATATTTT.

The chain recombines TRBV29-1 with TRBJ1-5; D not certain. Trimming stripped 5 bases from V and 6 bases from J, with 11 bases between. CDR1 SQVTM and CDR2 ANQGSEA come from the germline V gene. This CDR3 is 12 amino acids long. The CDR3 reads CSVSGWGQPQHF. CDR3 in DNA: TGCAGCGTTTCGGGGTGGGGTCAGCCCCAGCATTTT. Filled out from reference TRBV29-1 and TRBJ1-5, the complete variable domain reads SAVISQKPSRDICQRGTSLTIQCQVDSQVTMMFWYRQQPGQSLTLIATANQGSEATYESGFVIDKFPISRPNLTFSTLTVSNMSPEDSSIYLCSVSGWGQPQHFGDGTRLSIL.

The table lists this clone with a few counts. The chain combines TRBV5-1 with TRBJ2-5, with a possible D match to TRBD1 (6 bases). Germline loops: CDR1 SGHRS, CDR2 YFSETQ. The CDR3 sequence is 14 residues long. Between the trimmed V and J ends, which lost 6 bases and 2 bases, there was a span of 14 bases. CDR3 sequence reads: CASTGQTNQETQYF. CDR3 nucleotides: TGCGCCAGCACCGGACAGACAAATCAAGAGACCCAGTACTTC.

This clone has only a few counts. The identical CDR3 is also encoded by other nucleotide sequences in the sample. The chain recombines TRBV6-5 with TRBJ1-6, with D possibly being TRBD1 (5 bases). CDR1 is MNHEY and CDR2 is SVGAGI in the germline V gene. CDR3 length: 15 residues. The V end lost 2 bases, the J end lost 9 bases, and 14 bases lay between the germline ends. Here the CDR3 reads CASSYGARVRSPLHF. The CDR3, as DNA: TGTGCCAGCAGTTACGGGGCCAGGGTCCGTTCACCCCTCCACTTT.

The chain uses TRBV5-1 and TRBJ1-1; a possible D gene is TRBD1 (5 bases). Trimming took 3 bases from V and 2 from J, leaving 14 bases between them. Per germline, CDR1 SGHRS and CDR2 YFSETQ. The length of the CDR3 is 15 residues. The DNA of the CDR3 is TGCGCCAGCAGCTCAAACACAGGACAAAACACTGAAGCTTTCTTT. Its protein is CASSSNTGQNTEAFF.

This clone turned up a few times. The chain recombines TRBV20-1 with TRBJ2-5; D gene uncertain. Germline V gene data show CDR1 as DFQATT and CDR2 as SNEGSKA (reference sequence). There are 11 residues in the CDR3. V was pared by 5 bases and J by 4 bases, with 8 bases between. The DNA of the CDR3 is TGCAGTGCTTACAGCCGAGAGACCCAGTACTTC. It specifies CSAYSRETQYF.

This sequence joins TRBV5-1 and TRBJ2-1; no clear D gene. Per germline, CDR1 SGHRS and CDR2 YFSETQ. This CDR3 comprises 16 residues. Deletions cut 5 bases from V and 0 bases from J, with 15 bases between. The CDR3 coding sequence is TGCGCCAGCAGGCCTACGACTCCGGCCTCCTACAATGAGCAGTTCTTC. The encoded protein is CASRPTTPASYNEQFF.